One and the same sample provided the 5 T cell receptor beta chains below, sequenced in a study of regulatory T cells in long-lasting Graves disease. This sample's time point: newly diagnosed GD, antithyroid drugs for less than 3 months. Extracted RNA from PBMCs served as the source of the TCR library. Arm-PCR of CDR3 regions and iRepertoire HTBI primers were used to build TCR beta libraries. TCRdb reprocessed the multiplex PCR reads via MiXCR and lists one record per CDR3 protein. The sample includes about 430,000 distinct CDR3 sequences, 14% to 15% seen only once; the top ten take over 7.5%. These data also formed part of another study, on T cells in Graves' hyperthyroidism and ophthalmopathy.

Sample: peripheral blood mononuclear cells (PBMCs), taken at new diagnosis, from a patient treated with antithyroid drugs. The receptor set was obtained from a woman in her forties with Graves disease.

This chain joins TRBV19 and TRBJ1-1, with 10 nucleotides matching TRBD1. Looked up from germline, CDR1 is LNHDA and CDR2 is SQIVND (reference sequence). Germline trimming cut 10 bases from V and 5 bases from J; bases unmatched to any gene: 10. The CDR3 has 14 residues. In DNA form, the CDR3 reads TGTGCCACTTCTGGGACAGGGGAGCGGACTGAAGCTTTCTTT. Translating gives CATSGTGERTEAFF.

The chain joins TRBV20-1 to TRBJ2-7, with 8 positions matching TRBD2. The CDR3 sequence is 13 residues long. Germline CDR1 and CDR2: DFQATT and SNEGSKA (reference sequence). V was pared by 5 bases and J by 7 bases, with 10 bases of the junction left unmatched. For the CDR3, the DNA is TGCAGTGCTCGGACTAGCTTTAACAGGGAGCAGTACTTC. It specifies CSARTSFNREQYF.

This clonotype came up once. The V call is TRBV28, the J call TRBJ1-1; D is perhaps TRBD1 (6 bases). Germline-derived CDR1 and CDR2 are MDHEN and SYDVKM. The CDR3 sequence is 14 residues long. V lost 4 bases and J 0 bases, leaving 9 bases between the germline ends. This CDR3 is CASSSGGMNTEAFF. In DNA form, the CDR3 reads TGTGCCAGCAGTTCCGGGGGCATGAACACTGAAGCTTTCTTT.

This clonotype was detected many times. The rearrangement uses TRBV20-1 and TRBJ2-3; D unclear. V was pared by 6 bases and J by 2 bases, with 15 bases between. Germline V gene sequence: CDR1 DFQATT, CDR2 SNEGSKA (reference sequence). This CDR3 is 14 amino acids long. CDR3 region: CSATILLNTDTQYF. DNA for the CDR3: TGCAGTGCCACGATTCTCCTTAACACAGATACGCAGTATTTT.

This clonotype was counted ten times or more. The chain has TRBV6-5 and TRBJ2-1; 7 bases align to TRBD2. Germline CDR1 and CDR2: MNHEY and SVGAGI. The CDR3 length is 16 residues. The J segment lost 5 bases and the V segment lost 0 bases, leaving 7 bases of the junction unmatched. CDR3 in DNA: TGTGCCAGCAGTTACTCGTGGGGGGGGTTCGACAATGAGCAGTTCTTC. This codes for CASSYSWGGFDNEQFF.